The present T cell receptor beta chain was sequenced within a study of PD-1 blockade in classical Hodgkin lymphoma. Study results and caveats: Underlying causes for the observed repertoire differences were not defined, possibly disease activity or prior therapy.

The germline V and J ends were trimmed by 4 bases and 2 bases, with 11 bases remaining between them. This CDR3 region has 14 residues. The germline V gene encodes CDR1 SGHTA and CDR2 FQGNSA. Exposure to brentuximab vedotin varied, and each patient had relapsed following autologous stem cell transplantation. This clone has a single count. Its antigen is not identified. Libraries were prepared by immunoSEQ multiplex PCR; TCRdb keeps only in-frame clonotypes and omits some of them. The profile shows some 64,000 clones, around 91% of them singletons. The genes are TRBV7-2 and TRBJ1-2, with D maybe TRBD1 (6 bases). Sequencing was performed on peripheral blood mononuclear cells (PBMCs), taken at baseline. This receptor was taken from a human donor with classical Hodgkin lymphoma. The CDR3 is CASSSRQDNYGYTF. The DNA for the CDR3 is TGTGCCAGCAGCTCCAGACAGGACAACTATGGCTACACCTTC.